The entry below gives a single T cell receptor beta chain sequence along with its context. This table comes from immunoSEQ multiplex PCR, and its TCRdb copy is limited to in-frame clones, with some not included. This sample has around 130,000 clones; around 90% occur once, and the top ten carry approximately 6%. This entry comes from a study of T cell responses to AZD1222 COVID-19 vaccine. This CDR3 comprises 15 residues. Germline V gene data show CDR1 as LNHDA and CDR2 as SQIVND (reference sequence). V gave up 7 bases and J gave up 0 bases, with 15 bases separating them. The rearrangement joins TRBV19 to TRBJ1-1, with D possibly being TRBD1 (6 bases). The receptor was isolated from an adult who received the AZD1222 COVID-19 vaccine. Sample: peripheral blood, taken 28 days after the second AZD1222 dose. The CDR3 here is CASTRQAIMNTEAFF. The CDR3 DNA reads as TGTGCCAGTACCCGACAGGCGATCATGAACACTGAAGCTTTCTTT.